This is a list of T cell receptor beta chains from one sample in a study of blood T cells in healthy people across ages. Using its own MiXCR run on the 5' RACE reads, TCRdb lists one record per CDR3 protein. The table has about 1 million distinct CDR3 sequences, around 45% seen once. Sequences were obtained from blood. The receptors originated from a woman in her sixties in good health. Each CDR3 is given with its conserved first and last residue. D genes are given only for firm matches. Clone size, where shown, is once, few, many, or a class for clones that have expanded.

clone_size,j_call,v_call,d_call,cdr3_nt,cdr3_aa
-,TRBJ2-6,TRBV27,-,TGTGCCAGCAGAACATACATCGCCTCTGGGGCCAACGTCCTGACTTTC,CASRTYIASGANVLTF
-,TRBJ2-3,TRBV6-5,-,TGTGCCAGCAGCTATAGGGGTAGCGTAGATACGCAGTATTTT,CASSYRGSVDTQYF
-,TRBJ2-1,TRBV11-2,-,TGTGCCAGCAGCGCGGGCGAGGGGGAGCAGTTCTTC,CASSAGEGEQFF
-,TRBJ1-2,TRBV20-1,-,TGCAGTGCTAGAGAGGCCAGTTCCCTAGGGGGTTATGGCTACACCTTC,CSAREASSLGGYGYTF
-,TRBJ2-7,TRBV28,-,TGTGCCAGCAGTCCCCCCCGCGAGTCTGTTAGCGAGCAGTACTTC,CASSPPRESVSEQYF
few,TRBJ2-1,TRBV5-1,-,TGCGCCAGCAGCTCCCGGGATGGGGGCAATGAGCAGTTCTTC,CASSSRDGGNEQFF
few,TRBJ2-7,TRBV6-2/TRBV6-3,TRBD2,TGTGCCAGCAGTTACGACCCTAGCGGGAGATTCTACGAGCAGTACTTC,CASSYDPSGRFYEQYF
-,TRBJ2-7,TRBV6-1,-,TGTGCCAGCAGAGAGTATTCGGACTGGACCTACGAGCAGTACTTC,CASREYSDWTYEQYF
few,TRBJ2-3,TRBV4-2,-,TGTGCCAGCAGCCAAGTTCCATTAGATACGCAGTATTTT,CASSQVPLDTQYF
-,TRBJ1-1,TRBV29-1,-,TGCAGCACTGCGTGGAACACTGAAGCTTTCTTT,CSTAWNTEAFF
-,TRBJ2-7,TRBV4-2,-,TGTGCCAGCAGCCAAAAAGGGATAGCGGACTCCTGCGAGCAGTACTTC,CASSQKGIADSCEQYF
-,TRBJ2-1,TRBV4-1,TRBD2,TGCGCCAGCAGCCAACTTTGGACTAGCGGGATCAATGAGCAGTTCTTC,CASSQLWTSGINEQFF
-,TRBJ2-7,TRBV20-1,TRBD1,TGCAGTGCTAGAACCGGGACAGGGGCGCGCGAGCAGTACTTC,CSARTGTGAREQYF
-,TRBJ1-1,TRBV6-5,TRBD1,TGTGCCAGCAGTTGGACAGGGGGCGGAATGAACACTGAAGCTTTCTTT,CASSWTGGGMNTEAFF
-,TRBJ2-3,TRBV5-1,-,TGCGCCAGCGCCCTCGGCAGGGGGGGAAGCACAGATACGCAGTATTTT,CASALGRGGSTDTQYF
-,TRBJ2-3,TRBV20-1,-,TGCAGTGCTAGGGGACCGAGGATCGATACGCAGTATTTT,CSARGPRIDTQYF
-,TRBJ2-1,TRBV11-2,-,TGTGCCAGCAGCTTAGATCTTGTCGGGGCCCAGTTGTTCTTC,CASSLDLVGAQLFF
-,TRBJ2-3,TRBV20-1,TRBD1,TGCAGTGCTCCATTACCCGGGACAGGGGGGGATACGCAGTATTTT,CSAPLPGTGGDTQYF
-,TRBJ2-3,TRBV6-5,TRBD1,TGTGCCAGCAGCAAACAGGGGTCCGTCACAGATACGCAGTATTTT,CASSKQGSVTDTQYF
-,TRBJ2-1,TRBV7-8,-,TGTGCCAGCAGCCTTCTTAACCCGGGGAATGAGCAGTTCTTC,CASSLLNPGNEQFF
-,TRBJ2-7,TRBV2,-,TGTGCCAGCACCTCCCGTCCAGGGAAGTTATACGAGCAGTACTTC,CASTSRPGKLYEQYF
-,TRBJ1-2,TRBV11-1,-,TGTGCCAGCAGCTTAGGACCCGCAGGGAACTATGGCTACACCTTC,CASSLGPAGNYGYTF
-,TRBJ2-7,TRBV2,TRBD2,TGTGCCAGCAGCACGGGAGGGGTCTCCTACGAGCAGTACTTC,CASSTGGVSYEQYF
once,TRBJ1-2,TRBV4-1,TRBD1,TGCGCCAGCAGCCCCCACGGGACAGAAAAAATTAACTATGGCTACACCTTC,CASSPHGTEKINYGYTF
once,TRBJ2-1,TRBV20-1,TRBD2,TGCAGTGCTAGAGATTATAGCGGGACCCGCTTAGATGAGCAGTTCTTC,CSARDYSGTRLDEQFF
few,TRBJ2-7,TRBV7-2,TRBD1,TGTGCCAGCAGCTTAGTTTTACAAGGGACAGGGTTCTACGAGCAGTACTTC,CASSLVLQGTGFYEQYF
few,TRBJ1-1,TRBV29-1,-,TGCAGCGTTTATCCTGAAGCTTTCTTT,CSVYPEAFF
-,TRBJ2-5,TRBV20-1,TRBD2,TGCAGTGCTAGAGATGCCGGGAGGTTCTCGGAGACCCAGTACTTC,CSARDAGRFSETQYF
few,TRBJ1-1,TRBV21-1,-,TGTGCCACCTCCAGGGAAACTGAAGCTTTCTTT,CATSRETEAFF
-,TRBJ2-3,TRBV6-1,TRBD2,TGTGTCAGCAGTCCCAGAAGTGAGCGGGGAAACACAGATACGCAGTATTTT,CVSSPRSERGNTDTQYF
many,TRBJ2-1,TRBV7-2,-,TGTGCCAGCAGCACGGACTCCTACAATGAGCAGTTCTTC,CASSTDSYNEQFF
-,TRBJ1-6,TRBV2,-,TGTGCCAGCAGTGAAGGGCAATATAATTCACCCCTCCACTTT,CASSEGQYNSPLHF
few,TRBJ2-5,TRBV20-1,-,TGCAGTGCTAGATTTGGCGGACACTCGGAGACCCAGTACTTC,CSARFGGHSETQYF
-,TRBJ2-5,TRBV21-1,-,TGTGCCAGCAGCAAGGCCAGGGGGAAAGAGACCCAGTACTTC,CASSKARGKETQYF
-,TRBJ2-3,TRBV18,TRBD2,TGTGCCAGCTCACCAATGCTCGGACTAGCGGGAGGTAGCACAGATACGCAGTATTTT,CASSPMLGLAGGSTDTQYF
few,TRBJ2-1,TRBV9,TRBD2,TGTGCCAGCAGCGTAGTGGCTAGCGGGAGTTTTAATGAGCAGTTCTTC,CASSVVASGSFNEQFF
-,TRBJ2-7,TRBV27,-,TGTGCCAGCAGTTTTACAAGGAGCTCCTACGAGCAGTACTTC,CASSFTRSSYEQYF
-,TRBJ2-7,TRBV7-2,TRBD1,TGTGCCAACAGCGCGGACAGGGCGGGCTACGAGCAGTACTTC,CANSADRAGYEQYF
few,TRBJ2-1,TRBV3-1,-,TGTGCCAGCAGCCAAGACGGAAGGTATGAGCAGTTCTTC,CASSQDGRYEQFF
few,TRBJ2-7,TRBV6-2/TRBV6-3,-,TGTGCCAGCAGTTACTCGCGGATTTTCCGGGACAAATCGATCTACGAGCAGTACTTC,CASSYSRIFRDKSIYEQYF
-,TRBJ1-2,TRBV29-1,-,TGCAGCGCCCCAAGTGGCTCTAACTATGGCTACACCTTC,CSAPSGSNYGYTF
-,TRBJ2-7,TRBV7-8,-,TGTGCCAGCAGCTTAGAAGGGGGGGGACCGGGACAGCTCTCCTACGAGCAGTACTTC,CASSLEGGGPGQLSYEQYF
-,TRBJ2-7,TRBV28,TRBD2,TGTGCCAGCAGAAGCCCGGGACTAGCGGGAGAAGGGGAAAAGGCCTACGAGCAGTACTTC,CASRSPGLAGEGEKAYEQYF
few,TRBJ2-5,TRBV29-1,-,TGCAGCGTTGAACAGGGTGGGACCCAGTACTTC,CSVEQGGTQYF
-,TRBJ2-1,TRBV5-1,-,TGCGCCAGCAGCTGGGGGGGCGGGAGCTCCTACAATGAGCAGTTCTTC,CASSWGGGSSYNEQFF
-,TRBJ2-1,TRBV7-6,TRBD2,TGTGCCAGCAGCCCACTAGCGCTCTCCCATGAGCAGTTCTTC,CASSPLALSHEQFF
few,TRBJ2-7,TRBV15,TRBD1,TGTGCCACCGGTTCCCGGACAGGGGTGAACTACGAGCAGTACTTC,CATGSRTGVNYEQYF
few,TRBJ2-7,TRBV20-1,-,TGCAGTGCTAGAGACCCACCCCGGGACTTTGGCGAGCAGTACTTC,CSARDPPRDFGEQYF
-,TRBJ2-5,TRBV29-1,TRBD2,TGCAGCGTTGATGGAGCCGGGAGGGCGGAGACCCAGTACTTC,CSVDGAGRAETQYF
-,TRBJ2-5,TRBV12-3/TRBV12-4,-,TGTGCCAGCAGTTTTGGGGTGGGTATAGAGACCCAGTACTTC,CASSFGVGIETQYF
many,TRBJ2-7,TRBV5-4,-,TGTGCCAGCAGCTCACAAACGGGCGGGACCCACGAGCAGTACTTC,CASSSQTGGTHEQYF
-,TRBJ2-3,TRBV9,-,TGTGCCAGCAGCCCCCCCGCCCGGGTCCCTAGCACAGATACGCAGTATTTT,CASSPPARVPSTDTQYF
-,TRBJ2-5,TRBV29-1,-,TGCAGCGTTGCTCACCGCTCGGGGGAGACCCAGTACTTC,CSVAHRSGETQYF
-,TRBJ1-5,TRBV18,TRBD1,TGTGCCAGCTCACCAGTACAGGGGGGTCAGCCCCAGCATTTT,CASSPVQGGQPQHF
few,TRBJ1-2,TRBV4-3,TRBD1,TGCGCCAGCAGCCTGCTAGGGGGACAGTATGGCTACACCTTC,CASSLLGGQYGYTF
-,TRBJ2-7,TRBV29-1,TRBD1,TGCAGCGTTGACGGGACAGGGGCCAACTACGAGCAGTACTTC,CSVDGTGANYEQYF
-,TRBJ2-1,TRBV4-1,-,TGCGCCAGCAGCCAAGATACAGGACGGCCAGAGCAGTTCTTC,CASSQDTGRPEQFF
-,TRBJ2-7,TRBV27,TRBD2,TGTGCCGGCAGTTTATCCTGGGGGGGCTACGAGCAGTACTTC,CAGSLSWGGYEQYF
few,TRBJ1-1,TRBV5-6,-,TGTGCCAGCAGCCCGGGAGCCCGGGGGACTGAAGCTTTCTTT,CASSPGARGTEAFF